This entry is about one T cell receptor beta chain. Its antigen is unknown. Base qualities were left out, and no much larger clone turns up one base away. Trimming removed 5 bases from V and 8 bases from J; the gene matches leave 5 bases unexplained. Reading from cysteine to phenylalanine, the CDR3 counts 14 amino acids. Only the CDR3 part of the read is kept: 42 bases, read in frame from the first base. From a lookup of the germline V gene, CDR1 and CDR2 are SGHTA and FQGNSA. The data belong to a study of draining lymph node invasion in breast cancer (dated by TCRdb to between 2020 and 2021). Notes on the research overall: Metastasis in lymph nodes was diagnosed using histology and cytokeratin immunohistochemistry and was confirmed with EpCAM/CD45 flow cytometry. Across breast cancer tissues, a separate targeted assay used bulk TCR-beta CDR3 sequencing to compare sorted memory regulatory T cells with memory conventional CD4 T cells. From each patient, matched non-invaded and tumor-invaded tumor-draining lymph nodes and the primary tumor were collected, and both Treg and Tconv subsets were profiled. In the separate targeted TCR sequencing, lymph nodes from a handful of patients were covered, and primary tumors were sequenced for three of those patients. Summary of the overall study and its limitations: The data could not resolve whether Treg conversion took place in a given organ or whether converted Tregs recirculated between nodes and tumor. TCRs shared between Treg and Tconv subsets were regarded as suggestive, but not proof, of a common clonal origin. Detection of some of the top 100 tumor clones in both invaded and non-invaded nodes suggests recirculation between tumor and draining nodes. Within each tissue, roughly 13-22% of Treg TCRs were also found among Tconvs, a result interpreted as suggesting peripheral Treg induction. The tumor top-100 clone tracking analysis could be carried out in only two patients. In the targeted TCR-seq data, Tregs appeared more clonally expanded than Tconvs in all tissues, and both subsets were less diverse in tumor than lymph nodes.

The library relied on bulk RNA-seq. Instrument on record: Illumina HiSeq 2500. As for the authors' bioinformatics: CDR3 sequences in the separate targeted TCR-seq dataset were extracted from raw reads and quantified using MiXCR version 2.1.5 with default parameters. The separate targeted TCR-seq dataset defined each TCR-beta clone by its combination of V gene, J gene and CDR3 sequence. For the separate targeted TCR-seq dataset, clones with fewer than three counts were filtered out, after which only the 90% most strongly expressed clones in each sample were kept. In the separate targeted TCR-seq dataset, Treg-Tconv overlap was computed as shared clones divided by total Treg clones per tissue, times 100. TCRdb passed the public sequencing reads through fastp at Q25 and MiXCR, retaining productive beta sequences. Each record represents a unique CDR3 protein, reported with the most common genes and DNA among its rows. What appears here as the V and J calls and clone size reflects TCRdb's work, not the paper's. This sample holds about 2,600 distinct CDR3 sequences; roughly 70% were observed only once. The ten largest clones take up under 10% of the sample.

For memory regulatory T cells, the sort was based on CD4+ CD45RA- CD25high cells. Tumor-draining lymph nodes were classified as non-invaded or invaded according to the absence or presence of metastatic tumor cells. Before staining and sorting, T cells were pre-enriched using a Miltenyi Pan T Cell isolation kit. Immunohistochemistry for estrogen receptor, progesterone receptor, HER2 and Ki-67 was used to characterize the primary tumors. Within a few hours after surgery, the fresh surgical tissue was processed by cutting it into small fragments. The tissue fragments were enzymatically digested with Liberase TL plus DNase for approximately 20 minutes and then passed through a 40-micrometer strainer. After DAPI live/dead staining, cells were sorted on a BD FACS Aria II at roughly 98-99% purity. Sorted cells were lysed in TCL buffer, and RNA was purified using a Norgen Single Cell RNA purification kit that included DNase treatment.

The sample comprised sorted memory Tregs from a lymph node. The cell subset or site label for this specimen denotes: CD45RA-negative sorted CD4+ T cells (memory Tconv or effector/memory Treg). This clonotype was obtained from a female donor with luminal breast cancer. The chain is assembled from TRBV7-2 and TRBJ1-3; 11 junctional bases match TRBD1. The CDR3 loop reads CASSLRTGGDTIYF. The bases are TGTGCCAGCAGCCTCAGGACAGGGGGCGACACCATATATTTT.